Each of the 5 T cell receptor beta chains below was sequenced from the same sample in a study of blood T cell repertoires in COVID-19 (TCRdb year 2020). The library was prepared using the immunoSEQ multiplex PCR assay. Held by TCRdb, this immuneACCESS table contains in-frame sequences only and omits some clones. Under half of the omission traces to an unresolved V gene where checked; the cause of the rest is unknown. The sample table records 45,000 to 60,000 clones; approximately 84% of these occur just once. More than 2.5% of the sample is in the top ten clones. The sample taken for sequencing was peripheral blood. Source of these receptors: a man aged 45 to 65 with acute or convalescent COVID-19.

The chain joins TRBV28 to TRBJ1-6; possible D gene TRBD1, 5 bases. The CDR3 loop spans 14 amino acids. Germline loops: CDR1 MDHEN, CDR2 SYDVKM. V was cut by 8 bases and J by 7 bases, with 15 bases left in between. CDR3 amino acids: CASSPGAGNSPLHF. CDR3 DNA sequence: TGTGCCAGCTCCCCTGGGGCAGGGAATTCACCCCTCCACTTT.

The gene calls are TRBV6-5 and TRBJ2-7; no firm D call. The germline V and J ends were trimmed by 6 bases and 4 bases, with 13 bases remaining between them. The CDR3 sequence is 13 residues long. Germline V gene sequence: CDR1 MNHEY, CDR2 SVGAGI. Written as DNA, the CDR3 is TGTGCCAGCAGCCAGACTGCAATGTACGAGCAGTACTTC. Its protein product is CASSQTAMYEQYF.

The gene calls are TRBV27 and TRBJ2-3; D gene ambiguous. The CDR3 loop spans 13 amino acids. V was shortened by 8 bases and J by 6 bases, with 15 bases between the two germline ends. From germline, CDR1 is MNHEY and CDR2 SMNVEV (reference sequence). Here the CDR3 reads CASGGWVGDTQYF. The CDR3 DNA sequence: TGTGCCAGCGGTGGATGGGTCGGGGATACGCAGTATTTT.

The rearrangement uses TRBV29-1 and TRBJ2-4; D possibly corresponds to TRBD1 (6 bases). CDR3 size: 13 residues. Germline-derived CDR1 and CDR2 are SQVTM and ANQGSEA. V gave up 4 bases and J gave up 0 bases, with 7 bases separating them. Written as DNA, the CDR3 is TGCAGCGTTGGGACAGCAGCCAAAAACATTCAGTACTTC. Encoded protein: CSVGTAAKNIQYF.

A word on this clone: The junction and the germline gene differ at one end; a read error may be behind it. The chain couples TRBV7-7 to TRBJ2-3, with D perhaps TRBD2 (6 bases). Germline V CDR1 and CDR2: SSHAT, FNYEAQ (reference sequence). The CDR3 extends over 13 amino acids. The CDR3 reads CASSLAETDTQYF. Written as DNA, the CDR3 is TGTGCTAGCAGCTTAGCGGAGACAGATACGCAGTATTTT.